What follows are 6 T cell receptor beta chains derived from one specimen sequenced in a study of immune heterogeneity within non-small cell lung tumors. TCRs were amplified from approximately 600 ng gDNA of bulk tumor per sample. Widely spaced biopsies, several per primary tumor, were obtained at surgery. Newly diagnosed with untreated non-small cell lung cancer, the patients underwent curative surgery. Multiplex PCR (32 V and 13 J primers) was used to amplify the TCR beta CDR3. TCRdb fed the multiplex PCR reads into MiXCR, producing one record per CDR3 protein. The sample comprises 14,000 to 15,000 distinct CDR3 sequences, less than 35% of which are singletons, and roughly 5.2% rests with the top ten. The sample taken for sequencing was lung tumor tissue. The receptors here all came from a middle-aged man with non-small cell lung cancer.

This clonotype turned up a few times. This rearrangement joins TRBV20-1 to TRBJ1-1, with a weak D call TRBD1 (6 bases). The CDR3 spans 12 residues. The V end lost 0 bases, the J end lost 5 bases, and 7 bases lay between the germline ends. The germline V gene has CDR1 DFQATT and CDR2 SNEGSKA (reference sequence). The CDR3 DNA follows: TGCAGTGCTAGAGAGGGGGCGACTGAAGCTTTCTTT. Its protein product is CSAREGATEAFF.

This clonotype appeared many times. The CDR3 DNA reads TGTGCCAGCAGCCGAGATTCACCCCTCCACTTT. Translating it yields CASSRDSPLHF. The rearrangement joins TRBV7-2 to TRBJ1-6; unclear D gene. Germline CDR1 and CDR2: SGHTA and FQGNSA. This CDR3 region has 11 residues. Trimming took 5 bases from V and 8 from J, leaving 4 bases between them.

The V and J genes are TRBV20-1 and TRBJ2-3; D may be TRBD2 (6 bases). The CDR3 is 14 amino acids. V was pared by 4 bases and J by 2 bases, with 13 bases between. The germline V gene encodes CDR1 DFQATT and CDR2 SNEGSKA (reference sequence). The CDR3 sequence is CSAMELADTDTQYF. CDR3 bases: TGCAGTGCTATGGAGTTAGCGGACACAGATACGCAGTATTTT.

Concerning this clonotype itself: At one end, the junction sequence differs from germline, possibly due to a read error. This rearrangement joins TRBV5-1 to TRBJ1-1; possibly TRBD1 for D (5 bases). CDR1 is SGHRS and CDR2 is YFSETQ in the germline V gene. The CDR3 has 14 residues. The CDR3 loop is CTSSLVGGGTEAFF. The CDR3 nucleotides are TGCACCAGCAGCTTGGTGGGGGGTGGGACTGAAGCTTTCTTT.

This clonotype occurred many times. CDR3 region: CASSYRDRVLGEQYF. In nucleotides, the CDR3 is TGTGCCAGCAGTTACCGGGACAGGGTACTTGGCGAGCAGTACTTC. The V and J genes are TRBV6-5 and TRBJ2-7; the match to TRBD1 covers 9 bases. The CDR3 runs to 15 residues. Per the germline V gene, CDR1 is MNHEY and CDR2 is SVGAGI. With V trimmed by 2 bases and J by 6 bases, 8 bases remained unmatched.

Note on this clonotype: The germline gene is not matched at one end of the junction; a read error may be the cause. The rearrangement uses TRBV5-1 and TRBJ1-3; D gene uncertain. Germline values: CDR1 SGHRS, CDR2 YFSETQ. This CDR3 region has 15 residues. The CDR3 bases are TGCGCCAGCAGCTTGGAGACCGCATCTGGAAAAACCATATTTTTT. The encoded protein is CASSLETASGKTIFF.